This entry is about one T cell receptor (beta chain). The source of the sample is a study of blood T cell repertoires in COVID-19. In the authors' workflow: Scientists estimated how many nucleated cells there were by amplifying reference gene primers. Profiling relied on immunoSEQ multiplex PCR, and the TCRdb table lists in-frame clones only, not all of them. The V and J calls and clone size come from that table; D and trimming were worked out from the DNA. Among about 21,000 clones listed, 70% to 90% were seen once. The sample was peripheral blood. The clonotype was recovered from a human donor with active COVID-19. The donor label of this sample is uncertain.

CDR3 nucleotides: TGCAGCGTGGACAAGGACCGGGACAGGGGAGTAACGCAGTATTTT. Translation gives CSVDKDRDRGVTQYF. The chain employs TRBV29-1 and TRBJ2-3, with TRBD1 identical over 10 bases. The germline V gene encodes CDR1 SQVTM and CDR2 ANQGSEA. The CDR3 has 15 residues. V gave up 6 bases and J gave up 9 bases; unmatched junction bases: 15.